What follows are 22 T cell receptor beta chains derived from one specimen sequenced in a study of cytomegalovirus exposure and HLA in healthy donors. This PCR relied on a set of 60 Vbeta primers and 13 Jbeta primers. Data came from immunoSEQ multiplex PCR; TCRdb stores just in-frame clones and leaves some out. The data show about 62,000 clones, 70% to 75% seen once. Material for sequencing was PBMCs. The receptors were gathered from a woman aged 25-40 years in good health and CMV-seronegative.

V gene TRBV5-4 combines with J gene TRBJ2-2; 13 bases match TRBD2. Looked up from germline, CDR1 is SGHNT and CDR2 is YYREEE (reference sequence). The J segment lost 4 bases and the V segment lost 3 bases, leaving 3 bases of the junction unmatched. The CDR3 is 16 amino acids. Written as DNA, the CDR3 is TGTGCCAGCAGCTCGGGACTAGCGGGGCCCACCGGGGAGCTGTTTTTT. It translates to CASSSGLAGPTGELFF.

This sequence joins TRBV27 and TRBJ1-5; D is perhaps TRBD1 (6 bases). The CDR3 runs 16 residues. Trimming shortened V by 5 bases and J by 4 bases, and 18 bases separated the two germline ends. CDR1 and CDR2 from the germline V gene are MNHEY and SMNVEV (reference sequence). CDR3 sequence reads: CASSKDTGMGNQPQHF. CDR3 bases: TGTGCCAGCAGTAAAGACACAGGGATGGGAAATCAGCCCCAGCATTTT.

This chain joins TRBV2 and TRBJ2-2, with D perhaps TRBD1 (6 bases). Trimming left V 4 bases short and J 5 bases short, with 14 bases between. The CDR3 contains 15 residues. CDR1 is SNHLY and CDR2 is FYNNEI in the germline V gene. The CDR3 DNA is TGTGCCAGCAGTGTGCAAAAGCAGGGGACCGGGGAGCTGTTTTTT. It codes for CASSVQKQGTGELFF.

This chain uses TRBV10-3 with TRBJ2-5, with TRBD2 matching 7 bases. The germline gives CDR1 ENHRY, CDR2 SYGVKD. The CDR3 sequence is 18 residues long. J gave up 2 bases and V 2 bases, and 14 bases lay outside the gene matches. CDR3 loop: CAISETPGTRGVQETQYF. The CDR3 bases are TGTGCCATCAGTGAGACACCCGGGACCCGGGGGGTACAAGAGACCCAGTACTTC.

This chain uses TRBV11-3 with TRBJ2-5; D gene uncertain. The CDR3 has 15 residues. The germline V gene has CDR1 SGHNT and CDR2 YENEEA. Trimming stripped 0 bases from V and 1 base from J, with 9 bases between. The CDR3 DNA is TGTGCCAGCAGCTTAGATCGGTCCTCCCAAGAGACCCAGTACTTC. Amino acid sequence: CASSLDRSSQETQYF.

V is TRBV6-1 and J is TRBJ2-7, with D possibly matching TRBD2 (5 bases). The CDR3 contains 15 residues. V lost 7 bases and J 0 bases, leaving 16 bases between the germline ends. Germline V gene data show CDR1 as MNHNS and CDR2 as SASEGT. CDR3 coding DNA: TGTGCCAGCATCAATGGAGGAGGTGTCTCCTACGAGCAGTACTTC. It translates to CASINGGGVSYEQYF.

This chain joins TRBV2 and TRBJ2-1, with a weak D call TRBD2 (6 bases). V was clipped by 6 bases and J by 11 bases, with 14 bases between them. This CDR3 has 12 residues. The germline gives CDR1 SNHLY, CDR2 FYNNEI. CDR3 amino acids: CASSRRDLKQFF. As DNA, the CDR3 is TGTGCCAGCAGCCGCCGGGACTTGAAGCAGTTCTTC. Filled out from reference TRBV2 and TRBJ2-1, the complete variable domain reads EPEVTQTPSHQVTQMGQEVILRCVPISNHLYFYWYRQILGQKVEFLVSFYNNEISEKSEIFDDQFSVERPDGSNFTLKIRSTKLEDSAMYFCASSRRDLKQFFGPGTRLTVL.

This chain uses TRBV25-1 with TRBJ1-2; D may be TRBD1 (5 bases). The CDR3 is 17 amino acids. Germline V gene data show CDR1 as MGHDK and CDR2 as SYGVNS. V was trimmed by 5 bases and J by 4 bases, leaving 23 bases between them. The CDR3 bases are TGTGCCAGCAGTACCATAACAGGCTTTGGAGCTGCCTATGGCTACACCTTC. Translated: CASSTITGFGAAYGYTF.

The CDR3 spells CASSSRTDYEQYV. In nucleotides, the CDR3 is TGTGCCAGCAGCTCCCGAACAGACTACGAGCAGTACGTC. V gene TRBV7-2 combines with J gene TRBJ2-7; no clear D. The CDR3 runs 13 residues. Germline values: CDR1 SGHTA, CDR2 FQGNSA. Trimming removed 4 bases from V and 3 bases from J, with 10 bases in between.

The table lists this clone with a few counts. CDR3 protein: CASSANRDNEKLFF. CDR3 DNA: TGTGCCAGCAGCGCAAACAGGGACAATGAAAAACTGTTTTTT. The V gene is TRBV7-9, the J gene TRBJ1-4; possibly TRBD1 for D (6 bases). CDR1 is SEHNR and CDR2 is FQNEAQ in the germline V gene (reference sequence). This CDR3 is built from 14 residues. Trimming stripped 5 bases from V and 5 bases from J, with 12 bases between.

The sample holds a few counts of this clone. The chain combines TRBV19 with TRBJ1-5; the match to TRBD1 covers 7 bases. CDR3 length: 14 amino acids. J lost 3 bases, V lost 10 bases, and 9 bases had no gene match. Germline CDR1 and CDR2: LNHDA and SQIVND (reference sequence). This CDR3 reads CATNGQANNQPQHF. The CDR3 DNA sequence: TGTGCCACTAATGGACAGGCGAACAATCAGCCCCAGCATTTT. The entire variable domain, with the rest obtained from reference TRBV19 and TRBJ1-5, is as follows: DGGITQSPKYLFRKEGQNVTLSCEQNLNHDAMYWYRQDPGQGLRLIYYSQIVNDFQKGDIAEGYSVSREKKESFPLTVTSAQKNPTAFYLCATNGQANNQPQHFGDGTRLSIL.

The genes are TRBV6-6 and TRBJ2-1; TRBD2 matches 7 bases. The CDR3 has 15 residues. The germline V gene has CDR1 MNHNY and CDR2 SVGAGI (reference sequence). V shed 2 bases and J 5 bases; nucleotides not matched to a gene: 6. The CDR3 reads CASSYVASGDNEQFF. CDR3 DNA: TGTGCCAGCAGTTACGTAGCTAGCGGCGACAATGAGCAGTTCTTC.

The rearrangement links TRBV7-9 to TRBJ1-5; D not certain. Germline values: CDR1 SEHNR, CDR2 FQNEAQ (reference sequence). Trimming shortened V by 5 bases and J by 4 bases, and 12 bases separated the two germline ends. This CDR3 comprises 14 residues. CDR3 residues: CASSPGRSNQPQHF. The CDR3 DNA is TGTGCCAGCAGCCCCGGGAGGTCTAATCAGCCCCAGCATTTT.

The chain recombines TRBV19 with TRBJ1-3; the D gene is possibly TRBD1 (5 bases). V was clipped by 4 bases and J by 0 bases, with 10 bases between them. In germline, CDR1 is LNHDA, CDR2 SQIVND (reference sequence). The CDR3 spans 15 residues. The DNA of the CDR3 is TGTGCCAGTAGTACGACAGCGAGCTCTGGAAACACCATATATTTT. Its translation is CASSTTASSGNTIYF. The complete variable domain, with remaining parts taken from reference TRBV19 and TRBJ1-3, reads DGGITQSPKYLFRKEGQNVTLSCEQNLNHDAMYWYRQDPGQGLRLIYYSQIVNDFQKGDIAEGYSVSREKKESFPLTVTSAQKNPTAFYLCASSTTASSGNTIYFGEGSWLTVV.

This clone was seen a few times. The chain joins TRBV7-2 to TRBJ2-3, with TRBD1 matching over 8 bases. Germline lookup yields CDR1 SGHTA and CDR2 FQGNSA. With V trimmed by 3 bases and J by 3 bases, 5 bases remained unmatched. The CDR3 consists of 15 residues. This chain's CDR3 is CASSLTGETTDTQYF. Here the CDR3 DNA reads TGTGCCAGCAGCTTGACAGGGGAAACGACAGATACGCAGTATTTT.

This clone has just one count. J is TRBJ1-1 and V is TRBV19; perhaps TRBD1 as D (5 bases). Germline CDR1 LNHDA, CDR2 SQIVND (reference sequence). The CDR3 covers 17 residues. Trimming left V 4 bases short and J 1 base short, with 19 bases between. CDR3 in amino acids: CASSTSYTSQGNTEAFF. The DNA for the CDR3 is TGTGCCAGTAGTACCTCATACACTTCCCAGGGGAACACTGAAGCTTTCTTT.

This rearrangement joins TRBV9 to TRBJ2-1; TRBD2 matches 9 bases. The V gene's germline CDR1 is SGDLS and CDR2 YYNGEE. The CDR3 sequence is 14 residues long. Losses at the gene ends were 0 bases for V and 9 bases for J; bases not matched to a gene: 4. The CDR3 loop reads CASSVVLAGGEQFF. The CDR3 DNA is TGTGCCAGCAGCGTAGTACTAGCGGGTGGTGAGCAGTTCTTC.

The chain combines TRBV7-2 with TRBJ2-2; 11 nucleotides line up with TRBD2. The CDR3 loop spans 16 amino acids. Looked up from germline, CDR1 is SGHTA and CDR2 is FQGNSA. V lost 5 bases, J lost 7 bases, and 9 bases stayed unmatched. DNA of the CDR3: TGTGCCAGCAGCCGAACGGCTAGCGGGAGGATCGGGGAGCTGTTTTTT. Translating it yields CASSRTASGRIGELFF.

The chain has TRBV6-4 and TRBJ2-3, with no clear D. V shed 0 bases and J shed 0 bases, with 19 bases lying between them. The CDR3 contains 19 residues. Germline lookup yields CDR1 MRHNA and CDR2 SNTAGT. Written as DNA, the CDR3 is TGTGCCAGCAGTGACTCGGGCAGAGCAAGTACGTTTAGCACAGATACGCAGTATTTT. It specifies CASSDSGRASTFSTDTQYF.

This chain uses TRBV28 with TRBJ2-3; 12 bases are a match to TRBD2. The CDR3 sequence is 18 residues long. V shed 6 bases, J shed 4 bases, and the junction held 14 bases outside the gene matches. Germline V gene data show CDR1 as MDHEN and CDR2 as SYDVKM. The CDR3 is CASSPRPRASGRADTQYF. The DNA of the CDR3 is TGTGCCAGCAGCCCCAGGCCCAGGGCTAGCGGGAGGGCAGATACGCAGTATTTT. The full variable domain, in which reference TRBV28 and TRBJ2-3 provide the parts outside the CDR3, is DVKVTQSSRYLVKRTGEKVFLECVQDMDHENMFWYRQDPGLGLRLIYFSYDVKMKEKGDIPEGYSVSREKKERFSLILESASTNQTSMYLCASSPRPRASGRADTQYFGPGTRLTVL.

Notes on this clone: Because the CDR3's place on the DNA is in doubt, the DNA is left out and the CDR3 is given as listed by TCRdb. This sequence joins TRBV21-1 and TRBJ2-7; the table's D call of TRBD1 was not tested on the DNA. TRBV21-1 is marked as a pseudogene. 16 amino acids form the CDR3, both terminal residues included. The CDR3 region is CASSKWGRGSGYEQYV.

V gene TRBV5-6 combines with J gene TRBJ1-1; D is perhaps TRBD1 (5 bases). Looked up from germline, CDR1 is SGHDT and CDR2 is YYEEEE. CDR3 length equals 14 residues. The V end lost 0 bases, the J end lost 10 bases, and 16 bases lay between the germline ends. CDR3 sequence reads: CASSLAPVRASAFF. The CDR3 DNA is TGTGCCAGCAGCTTGGCCCCGGTCAGGGCATCAGCTTTCTTT.